This TCR beta chain originates from a study of blood T cell repertoires in COVID-19. On the study more broadly: The cDNA or gDNA used as material had been derived from T cells, B-cell-depleted T cells, or PBMCs.

Germline values: CDR1 MNHEY, CDR2 SVGAGI. The CDR3 totals 13 residues. Trimming stripped 6 bases from V and 0 bases from J, with 8 bases between. Ages ranged from roughly 18 to 95 years, with residence in approximately 25 US areas. Cohort 3 donors counted as recovered after two negative PCRs, clearance, or resolved symptoms. Clones were read by immunoSEQ multiplex PCR, and TCRdb kept only the in-frame ones, dropping some. The sample contains 150,000 to 190,000 clones, about 81% of which appear only once. This TCR was recovered from a man over 45 who had recovered from COVID-19. This chain links TRBV6-5 with TRBJ1-2; D is unclear. Sequencing was performed on PBMCs or T cells enriched from blood (not recorded which). The CDR3 sequence is CASRGAANYGYTF. DNA for the CDR3: TGTGCCAGCAGGGGAGCGGCTAACTATGGCTACACCTTC.